This passage covers 6 T cell receptor beta chains from one sample sequenced in a study of cytotoxic CD8 clonotypes in ibrutinib-treated CLL. Produced via immunoSEQ multiplex PCR; TCRdb's table is partial and in-frame only. The sample yields under 300,000 clones, under 75% seen once. The input for sequencing was PBMCs, taken after 24 months of ibrutinib treatment. The source of these receptors is a human donor with chronic lymphocytic leukemia.

This clone appeared many times. The chain combines TRBV4-3 with TRBJ2-2, with 12 bases that match TRBD2. The CDR3 is 17 residues long. Per the germline V gene, CDR1 is LGHNA and CDR2 is YSLEER. The trim removed 3 bases at V and 6 bases at J, leaving 8 bases unmatched. The CDR3 nucleotides are TGCGCCAGCAGCCAGAGAAGACTAGCGGGAGACCCCGGGGAGCTGTTTTTT. Translation gives CASSQRRLAGDPGELFF.

This clone has just a few counts. The chain links TRBV12-5 to TRBJ2-2, with unresolved D. CDR1 LGHNT and CDR2 FRNRAP come from the germline V gene. The CDR3 runs to 13 residues. Trimming removed 4 bases at V and 6 bases at J, with 9 bases between. The CDR3 loop is CASGSYGSGELFF. The CDR3 DNA reads as TGTGCTAGTGGTTCCTACGGGTCCGGGGAGCTGTTTTTT.

This chain joins TRBV2 and TRBJ1-5, with D possibly matching TRBD1 (5 bases). Per the germline V gene, CDR1 is SNHLY and CDR2 is FYNNEI. Trimming pared 4 bases from V and 4 bases from J, leaving 8 bases between. This CDR3 has 13 residues. For the CDR3, the DNA is TGTGCCAGCAGTGCTTGGGGGAATCAGCCCCAGCATTTT. It yields the protein CASSAWGNQPQHF.

CDR3 DNA: TGTGCCAGCAGCGTCTCGGGAGAAACCTACGAGCAGTACTTC. It yields the protein CASSVSGETYEQYF. This chain connects TRBV9 to TRBJ2-7; D possibly corresponds to TRBD2 (6 bases). The length of the CDR3 is 14 residues. Trimming pared 2 bases from V and 2 bases from J, leaving 11 bases between. Germline lookup yields CDR1 SGDLS and CDR2 YYNGEE.

This rearrangement joins TRBV6-5 to TRBJ1-1; 8 nucleotides agree with TRBD1. V shed 1 base, J shed 5 bases, and the junction held 6 bases outside the gene matches. Germline V CDR1 and CDR2: MNHEY, SVGAGI. This CDR3 contains 15 residues. The CDR3 nucleotides read TGTGCCAGCAGTTACTTTGGACAGGGTTTGACTGAAGCTTTCTTT. Translating gives CASSYFGQGLTEAFF.

This chain uses TRBV27 with TRBJ1-5, with D unclear. The germline V gene has CDR1 MNHEY and CDR2 SMNVEV (reference sequence). The CDR3 is made up of 14 amino acids. V was shortened by 5 bases and J by 6 bases, with 14 bases between the two germline ends. DNA for the CDR3: TGTGCCAGCAGTCCCGTGGTCGCTCGTCAGCCCCAGCATTTT. Translated: CASSPVVARQPQHF.